The present TCR beta chain was sequenced within a study of identical twins. Study results and limitations: Part of the zero-insertion signal could reflect confounding by invariant MAIT and iNKT cells. Conclusions were based on cross-sectional statistical analysis, without following the same donors.

Template switching supplied a universal primer site; unique molecular identifiers were carried on the cDNA. From the 5' RACE reads, TCRdb called clonotypes with MiXCR, one entry per CDR3 protein. Of over 550,000 distinct CDR3 sequences listed, just over 7% were seen once; the top ten hold 1.5% to 2%. The sample holds a few counts of this clonotype. Its antigen is still unknown. V gave up 6 bases and J gave up 3 bases, with 16 bases separating them. The germline V gene encodes CDR1 SNHLY and CDR2 FYNNEI. This CDR3 has 15 amino acids. This sample was also put to use in a study of yellow fever vaccine responses in identical twins. That investigation notes: Twins reportedly had a vaccine T cell response that seemed partly convergent, partly personalized.

The receptor comes from a woman aged 18-29 years in good health. Sequenced input: PBMCs. The chain carries TRBV2 and TRBJ2-3; D possibly corresponds to TRBD1 (5 bases). The CDR3 here is CASRDNPIVTDTQYF. The CDR3 DNA is TGTGCCAGCAGGGACAACCCAATTGTAACAGATACGCAGTATTTT.